The following is a T cell receptor beta chain sequence with its context. The DNA is omitted, as the CDR3 cannot be located on it reliably, and the CDR3 follows TCRdb's listing. Germline DNA was also extracted, and blood RNA derived from unsorted whole blood. The CDR3 has 18 amino acids, counting both end residues. The germline V gene encodes CDR1 LGHNA and CDR2 YSLEER. This entry belongs to a study of tumor-infiltrating lymphocytes in primary liver carcinoma. A primer matching the constant region was used to make TCR beta cDNA from about 500 ng of total RNA. Investigators got TCR beta libraries out of three nested multiplex PCR rounds, done with slightly modified ARM-PCR. TRBV1-TRBV30 forward and Cbeta reverse primers drove the first two roughly 10-cycle rounds. MiXCR was run by TCRdb on the multiplex PCR reads, yielding one entry per CDR3 protein. The sample contains about 310,000 distinct CDR3 sequences, 50% to 60% of which appear only once.

The rearrangement links TRBV4-3 to TRBJ2-1; TRBD1, the D gene given by the table, was not confirmed from the DNA. The sequenced sample consisted of peripheral blood. The clonotype was recovered from a woman younger than 45 with primary liver carcinoma and hepatitis B virus infection. CDR3 sequence: CASSQAPLSVGGGNEQSF.